Listed below are T cell receptor beta chains from one sample, sequenced in a study of cytomegalovirus exposure and HLA in healthy donors. Assay used: immunoSEQ multiplex PCR; TCRdb lists only in-frame clones, some missing. This sample has about 190,000 clones, with more than 75% found just once. The material sequenced was PBMCs. The receptor set was obtained from a woman aged 18-29 years in good health and CMV-seronegative. Both conserved end residues are part of each CDR3. The D gene is left open where the match is weak. Rows give clone size only sometimes, using once, few, many, or a class for an expanded clone.

j_call	v_call	d_call	clone_size	cdr3_nt	cdr3_aa
TRBJ1-2	TRBV6-5	TRBD1	-	TGTGCCAGCAGCCCCACAGGGGGCTTAGGCTACACCTTC	CASSPTGGLGYTF
TRBJ2-7	TRBV4-2	TRBD2	-	TGTGCCAGCAGCCAAGAGGGCGGGGGGCTCTACGAGCAGTACTTC	CASSQEGGGLYEQYF
TRBJ1-5	TRBV2	-	-	TGTGCCAGCGGTCCAGGCAATCAGCCCCAGCATTTT	CASGPGNQPQHF
TRBJ2-2	TRBV5-1	-	-	TGCGCCAGCAGACTTGGGCCAGGGGACACCGGGGAGCTGTTTTTT	CASRLGPGDTGELFF
TRBJ2-1	TRBV18	TRBD2	-	TGTGCCAGCTCACCAGAAGCGGGAGAAGGCTTCTTC	CASSPEAGEGFF
TRBJ2-1	TRBV6-6	TRBD2	-	TGTGCCAGCTCCCCAGCGGGGGGGCACAATGAGCAGTTCTTC	CASSPAGGHNEQFF
TRBJ2-5	TRBV7-9	TRBD2	-	TGTGCCAGCAGCTCTCTAGCGGGGTTGGAGACCCAGTACTTC	CASSSLAGLETQYF
TRBJ1-5	TRBV19	-	-	TGTGCCAGTAGAACCGGGACTTGGCATTTT	CASRTGTWHF
TRBJ1-1	TRBV27	-	-	TGTGCCAGCCAGAATAGTCGGGGACTATCGAACACTGAAGCTTTCTTT	CASQNSRGLSNTEAFF
TRBJ2-2	TRBV27	-	-	TGTGCCAGCAGACCCGGGACAATCACCGGGGAGCTGTTTTTT	CASRPGTITGELFF
TRBJ2-7	TRBV27	-	-	TGTGCCAGCAGTTCCCCCGGGGGGCGCGGGGAGCAGTACTTC	CASSSPGGRGEQYF
TRBJ2-3	TRBV2	TRBD2	-	TGTGCCAGCACAGAACTAGCGGGAGTCACAGATACGCAGTATTTT	CASTELAGVTDTQYF
TRBJ2-5	TRBV7-2	TRBD1	-	TGTGCCAGCAGCTCTCCGGGACAGGGAGGGGAGACCCAGTACTTC	CASSSPGQGGETQYF
TRBJ2-7	TRBV29-1	TRBD2	-	TGCAGCGTTGCTTCTTTCGCGGGGGGCAAGATCGACGAGCAGTACTTC	CSVASFAGGKIDEQYF
TRBJ2-5	TRBV9	TRBD1	-	TGTGCCAGCAGCGACAACAGGGGGCCAAAAGAGACCCAGTACTTC	CASSDNRGPKETQYF
TRBJ1-3	TRBV6-5	-	few	TGTGCCAGCCGACGAAGCCTCTCTGGAGACACCATATATTTT	CASRRSLSGDTIYF
TRBJ1-1	TRBV29-1	-	-	TGCAGCGTTGAAGAACACATGAACACTGAAGCTTTCTTT	CSVEEHMNTEAFF
TRBJ2-2	TRBV18	-	-	TGTGCCAGCTCACCCGCGACTTCCCTGAACACCGGGGAGCTGTTTTTT	CASSPATSLNTGELFF
TRBJ2-7	TRBV15	-	-	TGTGCCACCAGCAGAGGAGTCGTCTCCTACGAGCAGTACTTC	CATSRGVVSYEQYF
TRBJ1-2	TRBV19	-	-	TGTGCCAGTAGCCCGGACAGAACTAACTATGGCTACACCTTC	CASSPDRTNYGYTF
TRBJ1-2	TRBV7-9	-	-	TGTGCCAGCGGAGATGGCTACACCTTC	CASGDGYTF
TRBJ2-5	TRBV11-3	-	-	TGTGCCAGCAGCTTTGGACTTGGGGAGACCCAGTACTTC	CASSFGLGETQYF
TRBJ1-2	TRBV6-5	TRBD1	-	TGTGCCAGCAGCCAACAGGGGGCGCGTGGCTACACCTTC	CASSQQGARGYTF
TRBJ2-7	TRBV13	-	-	TGTGCCAGCAGTTTGGCCCCGGGCGAGCAGTACTTC	CASSLAPGEQYF
TRBJ1-5	TRBV21-1	-	-	TGTGCCAGCAGCAGATACCGGGACAGCGACAATCAGCCCCAGCATTTT	CASSRYRDSDNQPQHF
TRBJ2-1	TRBV28	TRBD2	-	TGTGCCAGCAGTTTAAATTATCCGGGAGGATATGAGCAGTTCTTC	CASSLNYPGGYEQFF
TRBJ2-7	TRBV6-5	TRBD1	-	TGTGCCAGCAGTTCCGACCCGGGACAGGGCTACGAGCAGTACTTC	CASSSDPGQGYEQYF
TRBJ1-1	TRBV7-9	-	-	TGTGCCAGCAGCTTAGGGGGAGCTGAAGCTTTCTTT	CASSLGGAEAFF
TRBJ1-3	TRBV19	TRBD1	-	TGTGCCAGCCGGACAGGCGAGGGGGCCATATATTTT	CASRTGEGAIYF
TRBJ1-5	TRBV6-1	TRBD1	-	TGTGCCAGCAGGGAGACAGGGGCGAGCAATCAGCCCCAGCATTTT	CASRETGASNQPQHF
TRBJ1-1	TRBV9	-	few	TGTGCCAGCAGAAGCAGGGGCGACACTGAAGCTTTCTTT	CASRSRGDTEAFF
TRBJ2-5	TRBV27	TRBD2	few	TGTGCCAGCAGTTTATACGGCGGGAGAGTCCCAGAGACCCAGTACTTC	CASSLYGGRVPETQYF
TRBJ1-1	TRBV6-4	-	-	TGTGCCAGCAGTGACTCTGAGGGAGTGGGGAACACTGAAGCTTTCTTT	CASSDSEGVGNTEAFF
TRBJ1-1	TRBV6-4	-	-	TGTGCCAGCAGTGCCAATGGCCTGAACACTGAAGCTTTCTTT	CASSANGLNTEAFF
TRBJ1-2	TRBV27	TRBD1	-	TGTGCCAGCAGCATCGGACAGGGGGCGCTCCCCTATGGCTACACCTTC	CASSIGQGALPYGYTF
TRBJ2-3	TRBV6-6	-	-	TGTGCCAGCAGTTCCCAGGCCGTGAGCACAGATACGCAGTATTTT	CASSSQAVSTDTQYF
TRBJ2-5	TRBV28	TRBD2	once	TGTGCCAGCAGTTCCTTATGGACTAGTCGGGGACAAGAGACCCAGTACTTC	CASSSLWTSRGQETQYF
TRBJ2-1	TRBV2	-	-	TGTGCCAGCAGTGTTACAGGGTACAATGAGCAGTTCTTC	CASSVTGYNEQFF
TRBJ2-7	TRBV5-1	TRBD1	-	TGCGCCAGCAGCACCCGGACAGGGCATTCCTACGAGCAGTACTTC	CASSTRTGHSYEQYF
TRBJ2-7	TRBV27	TRBD1	-	TGTGCCAGCAGTTTCAAGGGGGCCTCCTACGAGCAGTACTTC	CASSFKGASYEQYF
TRBJ1-5	TRBV28	-	-	TGTGCCAGCAGTTTATACGGGTATAGTCAGCCCCAGCATTTT	CASSLYGYSQPQHF
TRBJ1-4	TRBV5-1	-	-	TGCGCCAGCAGCCCCCGGGATCCGGGGGAAAAACTGTTTTTT	CASSPRDPGEKLFF
TRBJ2-1	TRBV19	TRBD2	-	TGTGCCAGTGGAGCTAGCGGGGGGGCCCATGAGCAGTTCTTC	CASGASGGAHEQFF
TRBJ2-7	TRBV6-6	-	-	TGTGCCAGCAGTTACTCGTACAGGGTGGCCCACGAGCAGTACTTC	CASSYSYRVAHEQYF
TRBJ2-3	TRBV7-3	TRBD1	-	TGTGCCAGCAGCTGGGGGACAGGAGGAGATACGCAGTATTTT	CASSWGTGGDTQYF
TRBJ2-7	TRBV5-4	TRBD2	-	TGTGCCAGCAGCCAAAAGCGGGGACCCGACGAGCAGTACTTC	CASSQKRGPDEQYF
TRBJ2-6	TRBV5-5	TRBD1	-	TGTGCCAGCAGCTACCGGGACAGGGGGCTATCAGGGGCCAACGTCCTGACTTTC	CASSYRDRGLSGANVLTF
TRBJ1-1	TRBV2	-	-	TGTGCCAGCAGGATCAGGGGTAGCACTGAAGCTTTCTTT	CASRIRGSTEAFF
TRBJ2-1	TRBV6-5	-	-	TGTGCCAGCAGTTATCCAGGGATGGACAATGAGCAGTTCTTC	CASSYPGMDNEQFF
TRBJ2-3	TRBV5-1	TRBD2	-	TGCGCCAGCAGCTTGGTAGTAGCGGGAGAAGATACGCAGTATTTT	CASSLVVAGEDTQYF
TRBJ1-2	TRBV2	TRBD1	-	TGTGCCAGCGGGACAGACTATGGCTACACCTTC	CASGTDYGYTF
TRBJ2-7	TRBV6-5	-	-	TGTGCCAGCAGTAGCGACCCCTACGAGCAGTACTTC	CASSSDPYEQYF
TRBJ2-5	TRBV9	TRBD2	-	TGTGCCAGCAGCCCGAGCGGGAAGAGGGAGACCCAGTACTTC	CASSPSGKRETQYF
TRBJ2-3	TRBV7-2	TRBD2	-	TGTGCCAGCAGCCCTTGGGGGGGGAGCACAGATACGCAGTATTTT	CASSPWGGSTDTQYF
TRBJ2-7	TRBV7-9	TRBD1	-	TGTGCCAGCAGCCCGGGACAGGGTAAATCTTTATACGAGCAGTACTTC	CASSPGQGKSLYEQYF
TRBJ2-1	TRBV27	TRBD2	few	TGTGCCACCGCGCACGGGGGGGCACTTAATGAGCAGTTCTTC	CATAHGGALNEQFF
TRBJ2-1	TRBV7-9	TRBD1	-	TGTGCCAGCAGCTTAGGGGACAGCCCGGCGGGTGAGCAGTTCTTC	CASSLGDSPAGEQFF